Included here is one TCR beta chain sequence, with context. No antigen is known for it. The donors were healthy bone marrow donors. This sample stems from a study of cytomegalovirus exposure and HLA in healthy donors. Findings and limits, study-wide: Later on, a genetic analysis was performed. It linked a missense variant in DCLRE1C with V- and J-gene trimming of TCR beta. Despite most TCR sequences being rare, some public TCRs occurred in many donors. It was reportedly the case that the classifier diagnosed cytomegalovirus status with high specificity and sensitivity.

A multiplex PCR was run with 60 Vbeta primers and 13 Jbeta primers. Repertoires were generated with immunoSEQ multiplex PCR, while TCRdb's copy carries only in-frame clones and drops some. The table includes about 85,000 clones, roughly 73% detected once. This CDR3 is built from 15 residues. Germline values: CDR1 LNHDA, CDR2 SQIVND (reference sequence). V was pared by 8 bases and J by 0 bases, with 11 bases between. The sample consisted of PBMCs. The receptor was derived from a boy younger than 18 in good health and CMV-seronegative. The chain combines TRBV19 with TRBJ2-6; D perhaps matches TRBD1 (5 bases). CDR3 sequence (DNA): TGTGCCAGTCAGAGACAGTTCTCTGGGGCCAACGTCCTGACTTTC. This encodes CASQRQFSGANVLTF.